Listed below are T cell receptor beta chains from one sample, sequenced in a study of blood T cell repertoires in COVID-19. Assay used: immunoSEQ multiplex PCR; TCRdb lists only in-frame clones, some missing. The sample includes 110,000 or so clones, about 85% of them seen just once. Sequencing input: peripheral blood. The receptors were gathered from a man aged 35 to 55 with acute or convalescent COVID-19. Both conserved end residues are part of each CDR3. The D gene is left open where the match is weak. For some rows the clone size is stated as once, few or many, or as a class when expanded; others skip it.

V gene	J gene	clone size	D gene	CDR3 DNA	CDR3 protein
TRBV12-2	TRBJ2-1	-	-	TGTGCAAGTCGGCCCCGTACAGGGTCCTCCTACAATGAGCAGTTCTTC	CASRPRTGSSYNEQFF
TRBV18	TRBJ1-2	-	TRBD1	TGTGCCAGCTCACCAGGACAGGGTGAGCGCGGCTACACCTTC	CASSPGQGERGYTF
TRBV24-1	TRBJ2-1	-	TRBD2	TGTGCCACCAGTGATCCCCTCGGCGGGGGGGGACCTACTTACAATGAGCAGTTCTTC	CATSDPLGGGGPTYNEQFF
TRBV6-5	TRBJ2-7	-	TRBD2	TGTGCCAGCAGTTCCGGACTAGCGAGCTACGAGCAGTACTTC	CASSSGLASYEQYF
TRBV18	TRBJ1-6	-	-	TGTGCCAGCTCACCGAGGCAGGGTCAGAATTCACCCCTCCACTTT	CASSPRQGQNSPLHF
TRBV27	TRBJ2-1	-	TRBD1	TGTGCCAGCAGTTCTAGACAGGGGGCGGGTGAGCAGTTCTTC	CASSSRQGAGEQFF
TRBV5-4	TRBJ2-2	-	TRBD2	TGTGCCAGCAGCCTGAGTAGCGGGGGGAACACCGGGGAGCTGTTTTTT	CASSLSSGGNTGELFF
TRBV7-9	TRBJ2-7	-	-	TGTGCCAGCAGCCCCCCCACATTAACCTCCTACGAGCAGTACTTC	CASSPPTLTSYEQYF
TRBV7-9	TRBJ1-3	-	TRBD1	TGTGCCAGCAGTTCGGGACAGGGGGCCTCCTCTGGAAACACCATATATTTT	CASSSGQGASSGNTIYF
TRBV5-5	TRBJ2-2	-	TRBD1	TGTGCCAGCAGCTTGCAGGGGGCGAACACCGGGGAGCTGTTTTTT	CASSLQGANTGELFF
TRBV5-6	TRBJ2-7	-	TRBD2	TGTGCCAGCAGCTTGGGACTAGCGGGGTGGGGCGAGCAGTACTTC	CASSLGLAGWGEQYF
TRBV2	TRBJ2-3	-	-	TGTGCCAGCAGTGTCACGGCAGGGGGGAGCACAGATACGCAGTATTTT	CASSVTAGGSTDTQYF
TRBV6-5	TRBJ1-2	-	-	TGTGCCAGCACCCGGTCAGGCGCTCAAAATTATGGCTACACCTTC	CASTRSGAQNYGYTF
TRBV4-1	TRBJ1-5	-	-	TGCGCCAGCAGCCAAGGGGGGGATGGGCAGCCCCAGCATTTT	CASSQGGDGQPQHF
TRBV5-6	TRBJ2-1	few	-	TGTGCCAGCAGCTTGGTTTCCAGCTACAATGAGCAGTTCTTC	CASSLVSSYNEQFF
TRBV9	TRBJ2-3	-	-	TGTGCCAGCAGCGCCCAGGGTTTGAGCACAGATACGCAGTATTTT	CASSAQGLSTDTQYF
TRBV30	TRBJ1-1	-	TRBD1	TGTGCCTGGAGTAGGATAGGGGGCGCCACTGAAGCTTTCTTT	CAWSRIGGATEAFF
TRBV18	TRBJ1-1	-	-	TGTGCCAGCTCAGCCTCTCGGGGGAATACTGAAGCTTTCTTT	CASSASRGNTEAFF
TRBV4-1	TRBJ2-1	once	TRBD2	TGCGCCAGCAGCCAAGGGACTAGCGGGGGGGGTACTTACAATGAGCAGTTCTTC	CASSQGTSGGGTYNEQFF
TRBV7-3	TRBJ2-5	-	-	TGTGCCAGCAGCTTAAACCCCGTCCTTAAGGGGGGGATCGGAGAGACCCAGTACTTC	CASSLNPVLKGGIGETQYF
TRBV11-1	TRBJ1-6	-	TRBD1	TGTGCCAGCAGCCAGAGGGGGACAGCGATTTCACCCCTCCACTTT	CASSQRGTAISPLHF
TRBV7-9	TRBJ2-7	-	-	TGTGCCAGCAACAACCCCGGTGCGGCAGTCTACGAGCAGTACTTC	CASNNPGAAVYEQYF
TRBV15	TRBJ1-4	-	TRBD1	TGTGCCACCAGCAGTGGCGGGACAGGGGTTGAAAAACTGTTTTTT	CATSSGGTGVEKLFF
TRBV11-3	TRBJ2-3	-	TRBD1	TGTGCCAGCAGCTTGGGACAGGCCACAGATACGCAGTATTTT	CASSLGQATDTQYF
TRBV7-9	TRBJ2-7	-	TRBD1	TGTGCCAGCAGCCCGGGACAGCACTACGAGCAGTACTTC	CASSPGQHYEQYF
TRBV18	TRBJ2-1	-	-	TGTGCCAGCTCACCATCGCAGGGCCCATACAATGAGCAGTTCTTC	CASSPSQGPYNEQFF
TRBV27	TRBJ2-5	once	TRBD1	TGTGCCAGCAGTCCCCCAGGGGGCCGGGAGACCCAGTACTTC	CASSPPGGRETQYF
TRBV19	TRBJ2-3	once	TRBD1	TGTGCCAGTACACCCCAGGGGGCGAGTAGTCCAGATACGCAGTATTTT	CASTPQGASSPDTQYF
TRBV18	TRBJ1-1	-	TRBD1	TGTGCCAGCTCACCTCCAGACTGGACAGGGGGCCCTGAAGCTTTCTTT	CASSPPDWTGGPEAFF
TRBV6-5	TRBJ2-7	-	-	TGTGCCAGCAGTTACTCTGACACCGGAGGATACGAGCAGTACTTC	CASSYSDTGGYEQYF
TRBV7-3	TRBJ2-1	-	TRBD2	TGTGCCAGCAGCTGGGCTAGCGGGGGTGGGAATGAGCAGTTCTTC	CASSWASGGGNEQFF
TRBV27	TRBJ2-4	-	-	TGTGCCAGCAGTAACAGGGTCGACATTCAGTACTTC	CASSNRVDIQYF
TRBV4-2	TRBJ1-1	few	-	TGTGCCAGCGGCGGCACTGAAGCTTTCTTT	CASGGTEAFF
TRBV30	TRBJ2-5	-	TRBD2	TGTGCCTGGAGTTACAAACCGGGACTAGCGGGGGGCCTCCAAGAGACCCAGTACTTC	CAWSYKPGLAGGLQETQYF
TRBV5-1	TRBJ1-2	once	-	TGCGCCAGCAGCTTGACAGGATCTAACTATGGCTACACCTTC	CASSLTGSNYGYTF
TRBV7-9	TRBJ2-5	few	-	TGTGCCAGCAGCTTAGCCGTCAGGGCAAGCCAAGAGACCCAGTACTTC	CASSLAVRASQETQYF
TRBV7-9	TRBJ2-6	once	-	TGTGCCAGCAGCTTAGCAGGGGCCGGGGCCAACGTCCTGACTTTC	CASSLAGAGANVLTF
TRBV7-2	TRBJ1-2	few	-	TGTGCCAGCAGCCATGGGACAACCTATGGCTACACCTTC	CASSHGTTYGYTF
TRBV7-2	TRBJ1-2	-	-	TGTGCCAGCAGCTTACAGGGGTTGTACTATGGCTACACCTTC	CASSLQGLYYGYTF
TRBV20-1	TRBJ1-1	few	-	TGCAGTGGAGGGCGGGCTGAAGCTTTCTTT	CSGGRAEAFF
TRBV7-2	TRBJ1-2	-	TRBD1	TGTGCCAGCAGCTTAGGTGGGACAGGCATTAACTATGGCTACACCTTC	CASSLGGTGINYGYTF
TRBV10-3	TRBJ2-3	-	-	TGTGCCACCCAGGTGGGGGCGGGCACAGATACGCAGTATTTT	CATQVGAGTDTQYF
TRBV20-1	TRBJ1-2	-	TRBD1	TGCAGTGCTAGCCTGACAGGGGGTGCCACCTTC	CSASLTGGATF
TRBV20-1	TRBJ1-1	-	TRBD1	TGCAGTGCCCTCACGACAGGGGTCGCTTTCTTT	CSALTTGVAFF
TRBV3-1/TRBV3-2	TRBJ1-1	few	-	TGTGCCAGCAGCCAAGGCCACTCGGGGGACACTGAAGCTTTCTTT	CASSQGHSGDTEAFF
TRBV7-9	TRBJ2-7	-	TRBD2	TGTGCCAGCACACAATTCTTAGCGGGGGGATACGAGCAGTACTTC	CASTQFLAGGYEQYF
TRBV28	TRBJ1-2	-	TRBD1	TGTGCCAGCACCACCCGGGACAGAAAATACTCTAACTATGGCTACACCTTC	CASTTRDRKYSNYGYTF
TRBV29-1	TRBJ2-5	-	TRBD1	TGCAGCGCTGGGTCACAGGGGTCCGAGACCCAGTACTTC	CSAGSQGSETQYF
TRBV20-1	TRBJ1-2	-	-	TGCAGTGCTAGTAATCACGGGGGAGTGAATGGCTACACCTTC	CSASNHGGVNGYTF
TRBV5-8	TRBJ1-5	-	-	TGTGCCAGCAGCTTGAATTCGCAGCCCCAGCATTTT	CASSLNSQPQHF